This T cell receptor beta chain is from a study of shared clonotypes between healthy human individuals (dated by TCRdb to about 2020). Background for the entire study: A couple of women and a few men aged 18 to 49 years were included in the cohort. For each donor, CD4 naive and CD4 memory were each given three plates, CD8 naive was given two plates, and CD8 memory was given one plate. Blood TCR repertoires of a handful of healthy adults were deeply sequenced to estimate repertoire size and the extent of clonotype sharing between individuals. Libraries were prepared and TCR repertoires were sequenced by different laboratories using diverse techniques, in order to increase sequencing depth and limit assay-specific biases. Between about 0.9 and 10 billion PBMCs per donor were obtained by leukapheresis.

In the case of this clone: No antigen is known for it. No clone much larger than this one lies a single base away; base qualities are absent.

Using the deep immunoSEQ assay, TCR CDR3 regions were amplified from genomic DNA by multiplex PCR. For each cell subset, the extracted genomic DNA was distributed evenly across all wells of several immunoSEQ 96-well plates, and each plate served as one replicate. For sorted subsets, around 200 ng genomic DNA, equal to tens of thousands of T cell genomes, was loaded into each replicate PCR. The purified libraries were quantified using a Qubit 3.0 fluorometer, sized with a Bioanalyzer 2100, and then quantified again using the KAPA Library Quantification kit. Every immunoSEQ 96-well plate was sequenced on a separate single-read 150-cycle Illumina NextSeq 550 flow cell. Per the original workflow: Because the immunoSEQ output held only junctional sequences and lacked quality scores, the filtering could not match the filtering applied to full-length reads. Sequences were annotated with PyIR, a Python wrapper for IgBLAST v1.9, and V/J genes and CDR3 were assigned using IMGT germline references. Reads with weak V/J assignments (E-value above 1e-6), missing CDR3, stop codons, out-of-frame junctions, or ambiguous translated residues were removed. A V3J clonotype was defined by an identical inferred V gene, J gene, and CDR3 amino acid sequence. Percentage overlap between repertoires was computed as shared unique clonotypes divided by the size of the smaller repertoire. RTK rarefaction, the Chao1 estimator, and Recon v2.1 estimates of unobserved clonotypes were used to assess repertoire richness. Generation probabilities for all TCRbeta clonotypes obtained by the gDNA method from a handful of donors were computed using OLGA. The source is immuneACCESS, and TCRdb retained only in-frame sequences with V and J called. Part of the clones is not carried over; for the studies checked, unresolved V genes explain less than half of this, and the remainder is unexplained. V and J calls and clone size are given by that table; D and trimming were obtained from the DNA. In this sample the table shows more than 1,200,000 clones, approximately 98.5% of which occur a single time. Roughly 0.35% of the sample rests with the top ten.

The donors were healthy, HIV-negative adults who had no recently reported acute infections or vaccinations. Only Caucasian adults living in Nashville, Tennessee, USA were represented among the donors. CD4+ T cells were enriched by magnetic negative selection, after which naive cells were positively selected on CD45RA and the negative fraction was taken as the memory subset. Blood was obtained by leukapheresis, after which PBMCs were separated by Ficoll-Histopaque density gradient centrifugation and cryopreserved in liquid nitrogen vapor phase. Analytical flow cytometry was used to check the purity and quantity of each magnetically sorted T cell population. Genomic DNA was isolated from every sorted fraction and measured by UV absorbance on a Nanodrop 2000c. Study-wide findings and limitations: Compared with non-shared clonotypes, the clonotypes found in all four sorted-subset donors had higher generation probabilities. The small number of donors limited the genetic and exposure-history diversity represented. Across a few donors, approximately 5% of naive CD4, more than 3% of naive CD8, about 2% of memory CD4, and roughly 0.41% of memory CD8 clonotypes were shared. Sampling was limited to blood, and TCR repertoires in tissue likely differ from TCR repertoires in blood. Based on pairwise subsampling, the degree of clonotype sharing among donors was expected to be affected by sequencing depth. Incomplete sequencing was indicated by rarefaction of sorted-subset datasets, despite the large sequencing depth. Estimated clonotype richness was generally larger for naive than for memory subsets.

The junction carries 12 bases between V and J, which are trimmed by 3 bases and 0 bases respectively. CDR1 and CDR2 (KGHSH, LQKENI) derive from the germline V gene. From the cysteine up to the phenylalanine, the CDR3 has a length of 15 residues. CDR3 DNA is the only sequence kept; it has 45 bases, read in frame from the first base. Recombination joined TRBV18 with TRBJ2-7; the D gene assignment is ambiguous. What was sequenced was naive CD4+ T cells sorted from blood. What this sample's cell subset or site label stands for: CD45RA+ positively selected. This TCR was recovered from a man between 25 and 39 years old in good health. This receptor has the CDR3 CASSPSLDPSYEQYF. The DNA is TGTGCCAGCTCACCTTCCCTGGACCCCTCCTACGAGCAGTACTTC.